This entry lists 14 T cell receptor beta chains sequenced from one sample in a study of blood T cell repertoires in COVID-19. Generated by immunoSEQ multiplex PCR, the TCRdb table keeps only in-frame clones and is missing some. The sample records 180,000 or so clones, more than 70% being singletons. Sequencing used peripheral blood. Receptors originate from a man aged 35 to 55 with active or convalescent COVID-19.

The chain is built from TRBV5-1 and TRBJ1-5; the match to TRBD1 covers 7 bases. The CDR3 extends over 15 amino acids. Unmatched junction bases numbered 7, after V lost 3 bases and J lost 4 bases. Germline values: CDR1 SGHRS, CDR2 YFSETQ. CDR3 sequence: CASSSGTEMNQPQHF. Here the CDR3 DNA reads TGCGCCAGCAGCTCCGGGACAGAGATGAATCAGCCCCAGCATTTT.

This clone has more than one count but fewer than ten. The chain joins TRBV24-1 to TRBJ1-2, with D perhaps matching TRBD1 (5 bases). CDR3 length equals 13 residues. Germline V gene lookup returns CDR1 KGHDR and CDR2 SFDVKD. Trimming took off 1 base at V and 7 bases at J, with 9 bases between the two ends. The CDR3 bases are TGTGCCACCAGTGATTTTGGCGGGGCTGGCTACACCTTC. Amino acid sequence: CATSDFGGAGYTF.

This clone was seen only a few times. The same CDR3 arises from other DNA sequences in this sample as well. V gene TRBV2 combines with J gene TRBJ2-3, with D possibly TRBD1 on 6 matching bases. The CDR3 has 14 residues. CDR1 is SNHLY, CDR2 FYNNEI, per germline. V lost 1 base and J 2 bases, leaving 7 bases between the germline ends. The CDR3 is CASSEDRATDTQYF. As DNA, the CDR3 is TGTGCCAGCAGTGAAGACAGGGCCACAGATACGCAGTATTTT.

V and J are TRBV5-5 and TRBJ2-3; D perhaps matches TRBD1 (6 bases). Germline CDR1 reads SGHKS; CDR2 reads YYEKEE (reference sequence). This CDR3 comprises 15 residues. V lost 2 bases and J lost 2, with 12 bases in between. The chain's CDR3 is CASSFLGQHTDTQYF. CDR3 nucleotide sequence: TGTGCCAGCAGCTTTTTAGGACAGCACACAGATACGCAGTATTTT.

The DNA for the CDR3 is TGCAGCGTTGAAGGGGCAGGGCCAAACACAGATACGCAGTATTTT. As protein: CSVEGAGPNTDTQYF. The chain is built from TRBV29-1 and TRBJ2-3; possible D gene TRBD1, 5 bases. V was pared by 1 base and J by 2 bases, with 13 bases between. Germline CDR1 and CDR2: SQVTM and ANQGSEA. The CDR3 length is 15 residues.

The CDR3 loop is CASSFGLAGGLETQYF. CDR3 DNA sequence: TGTGCCAGCAGTTTTGGACTAGCGGGGGGGCTGGAGACCCAGTACTTC. The V gene is TRBV6-5, the J gene TRBJ2-5; 15 nucleotides align to TRBD2. The junction had 5 bases not matched to a gene; V was cut back by 4 bases and J by 5 bases. Germline V gene lookup returns CDR1 MNHEY and CDR2 SVGAGI. This CDR3 comprises 16 residues.

This rearrangement joins TRBV5-1 to TRBJ2-2, with D tentatively TRBD2 (5 bases). V lost 1 base and J lost 0, with 19 bases in between. Germline CDR1 and CDR2: SGHRS and YFSETQ. The length of the CDR3 is 19 residues. CDR3 nucleotides: TGCGCCAGCAGCTTGATAGTTTTAGAGGGCGGAACGAACACCGGGGAGCTGTTTTTT. Translating it yields CASSLIVLEGGTNTGELFF.

The chain couples TRBV5-1 to TRBJ2-4; tentatively, D is TRBD1 (7 bases). Trimming cost V 3 bases and J 3 bases, with 13 bases left between them. Germline V lookup: CDR1 SGHRS, CDR2 YFSETQ. The CDR3 has 15 amino acids. CDR3: CASSWGDSFKNIQYF. The CDR3 nucleotides are TGCGCCAGCAGCTGGGGGGACAGCTTCAAAAACATTCAGTACTTC.

The chain carries TRBV11-2 and TRBJ2-7; no clear D. Germline V lookup: CDR1 SGHAT, CDR2 FQNNGV. V was cut by 2 bases and J by 4 bases, with 9 bases left in between. The CDR3 is 13 amino acids. CDR3 nucleotides: TGTGCCAGCAGCTTACTCGCGGCGTACGAGCAGTACTTC. Its translation is CASSLLAAYEQYF. Based on the CDR3 plus reference TRBV11-2 and TRBJ2-7, the full variable domain is EAGVAQSPRYKIIEKRQSVAFWCNPISGHATLYWYQQILGQGPKLLIQFQNNGVVDDSQLPKDRFSAERLKGVDSTLKIQPAKLEDSAVYLCASSLLAAYEQYFGPGTRLTVT.

This chain joins TRBV6-6 and TRBJ1-5, with 9 bases aligning to TRBD1. The CDR3 sequence is 14 residues long. The junction had 4 bases not matched to a gene; V was cut back by 8 bases and J by 2 bases. Germline lookup yields CDR1 MNHNY and CDR2 SVGAGI (reference sequence). In DNA form, the CDR3 reads TGTGCCAGCGCCCGGGACAGGGGCAATCAGCCCCAGCATTTT. Residues: CASARDRGNQPQHF.

The genes are TRBV18 and TRBJ1-2, with D hard to call. This CDR3 region has 13 residues. With 3 bases removed from V and 3 bases from J, the gap between germline ends came to 8 bases. Germline-derived CDR1 and CDR2 are KGHSH and LQKENI. CDR3 sequence: CASSPRGDYGYTF. CDR3 in DNA: TGTGCCAGCTCACCGCGAGGCGACTATGGCTACACCTTC.

The chain recombines TRBV15 with TRBJ2-1; D might be TRBD2 (5 bases). The CDR3 covers 13 residues. From germline, CDR1 is LNHNV and CDR2 YYDKDF (reference sequence). The V end was cut by 3 bases, the J end by 10 bases, with 13 bases between. The CDR3 region is CATSSPFGGEQFF. CDR3 coding DNA: TGTGCCACCAGCAGCCCCTTCGGAGGCGAGCAGTTCTTC.

CDR3 DNA: TGCGCCAGCGCGGCATTCTCAGGAAACACCATATATTTT. Residues: CASAAFSGNTIYF. The rearrangement links TRBV5-1 to TRBJ1-3; no reliable D call. The V gene's germline CDR1 is SGHRS and CDR2 YFSETQ. The V end was cut by 7 bases, the J end by 4 bases, with 12 bases between. The CDR3 is 13 residues long.

This clone appeared once. The chain employs TRBV19 and TRBJ1-2, with no clear D. The CDR3 consists of 16 residues. V dropped 4 bases and J dropped 5 bases, with 20 bases sitting between them. Germline V gives CDR1 LNHDA, CDR2 SQIVND (reference sequence). The CDR3, as DNA: TGTGCCAGTAGTAAACCCGGGAACGCAAGGATATATGGCTACACCTTC. Protein product: CASSKPGNARIYGYTF.